This TCR beta chain was captured in a study of glioma-infiltrating T cells. TCR alpha and beta CDR3 regions were amplified from RNA using iRepertoire nested multiplex PCR. For one-step reverse transcription and amplification, 100-400 ng of tissue mRNA or PBMC total RNA was used. One entry per CDR3 protein results from TCRdb running MiXCR on the multiplex PCR reads. Seen here are more than 20,000 distinct CDR3 sequences, just under 25% observed once, and the top ten hold about an eighth. This clonotype was counted ten times or more. Antigen unknown. Notes on the study in general: Non-neoplastic patients had below-expected tissue-blood divergence, while all gliomas exceeded expectation. Very few CDR3 sequences were shared between tissue and blood.

This CDR3 spans 17 amino acids. Germline V gene lookup returns CDR1 SGHTA and CDR2 FQGNSA. V gave up 3 bases and J gave up 0 bases, with 15 bases separating them. This clonotype originated in a human donor with low-grade glioma or glioblastoma, undergoing nonglioma brain surgery, or in good health (not recorded which). The sequencing input was glioma tissue, nonneoplastic brain tissue, or PBMCs (not recorded which). This chain links TRBV7-2 with TRBJ1-3; unclear D gene. CDR3 nucleotide sequence: TGTGCCAGCAGCTTTTCATTTAGGGCCGACTCTGGAAACACCATATATTTT. Its translation is CASSFSFRADSGNTIYF.